This T cell receptor (beta chain) was recovered during a study of T cells in Graves' hyperthyroidism and ophthalmopathy. The wider study: Peripheral blood samples were taken at initial diagnosis, prior to any treatment. Regarding the study as a whole: Most thyroid clonotypes with frequency above 0.001 were detected in blood.

Together with thyroid ultrasound, orbital computed tomography, serum thyroxine and TRAb, clinical symptoms were used for diagnoses. Per germline, CDR1 MNHEY and CDR2 SVGEGT. The CDR3 covers 12 residues. V lost 2 bases to trimming and J lost 2 bases, with 4 bases between them. Amplified TCR beta CDR3 regions came from RNA transcripts. The primer set for the first-round RT-PCR of the TCR CDR3 was HTBI. MiXCR was run by TCRdb on the multiplex PCR reads, yielding one entry per CDR3 protein. This sample carries approximately 710,000 distinct CDR3 sequences, 15% to 20% of them seen once, and the ten largest clones take roughly 15%. This clonotype was seen ten or more times. Its antigen is currently unknown.

Sequenced input: blood. This clonotype was obtained from a man aged 50-59 years with Graves' hyperthyroidism. The genes are TRBV6-2 or TRBV6-3 and TRBJ2-7; D unresolved. DNA for the CDR3: TGTGCCAGCAGTTACATCGCCTACGAGCAGTACTTC. Translation: CASSYIAYEQYF.